These T cell receptor beta chains were read from a single sample in a study of blood T cell repertoires in COVID-19. This table comes from immunoSEQ multiplex PCR, and its TCRdb copy is limited to in-frame clones, with some not included. The sample lists some 130,000 clones; about 89% were seen once. Sequencing input: peripheral blood. Receptors were obtained from a man in his 60s with COVID-19, enrolled during active disease. Both conserved end residues are part of each CDR3. A D gene is named only where the DNA matches it firmly.

D,V,CDR3
TRBD1,TRBV29-1,CSVHIGTGETQYF
.,TRBV29-1,CSVAQHGANTEAFF
TRBD1,TRBV13,CASSQRTTGDGGYGYTF
.,TRBV3-1/TRBV3-2,CASSLTSDFSYEQYF
TRBD1,TRBV3-1/TRBV3-2,CASSPQGTGPGYTF
.,TRBV27,CASRNNRDSPYEQYF
TRBD1,TRBV7-2,CASSPDRGNYGYTF
.,TRBV6-2/TRBV6-3,CASSFPEGGNQPQHF
TRBD1,TRBV7-9,CASSWDRYEQYF
TRBD1,TRBV11-2,CASSADRGPYNEQFF
TRBD1,TRBV27,CASSPWDRPNEKLFF
TRBD1,TRBV19,CASSISAGGYGYTF
TRBD1,TRBV3-1/TRBV3-2,CASSNDRAPNQPQHF
TRBD1,TRBV11-2,CASSLFGTGYTGELFF
TRBD1,TRBV27,CASSFRRDRRYEKLFF
.,TRBV3-1/TRBV3-2,CASSQDSTRGAGYNSPLHF
TRBD1,TRBV24-1,CATSGGRGTDTQYF
.,TRBV15,CATSRVRDKGGYTF
.,TRBV6-4,CASSREGGSSYEQYF
.,TRBV20-1,CSASVAGPTEAFF
TRBD2,TRBV4-1,CASSLGLAYNEQFF
TRBD1,TRBV30,CAWRGTGFVSYEQYF
.,TRBV9,CASSPRSGDYNEQFF
.,TRBV28,CASSSPPETSGYTF
.,TRBV9,CASSVVPQVRSGYTF
TRBD1,TRBV10-1,CASSDRDRAYGYTF
.,TRBV4-1,CASSQDAAGSANTGELFF
.,TRBV5-4,CASSFWLGGDATEAFF
TRBD1,TRBV6-6,CASSLNRGLGETQYF
.,TRBV7-6,CASSVQGSANEKLFF
TRBD2,TRBV9,CASSDPREGAGTGELFF
.,TRBV3-1/TRBV3-2,CASRRGRANEKLFF
TRBD1,TRBV7-8,CASSLFDRGFYNSPLHF
.,TRBV6-6,CASSDMRTVGTEAFF
TRBD2,TRBV28,CASSLASGGDWEQYF
TRBD2,TRBV7-2,CASSLSSGGAETQYF
.,TRBV18,CASSPYGRGPTDTQYF
.,TRBV12-3/TRBV12-4,CASSFGALQYF
.,TRBV12-3/TRBV12-4,CASSLSLYGYTF
.,TRBV2,CASTESYEQYF